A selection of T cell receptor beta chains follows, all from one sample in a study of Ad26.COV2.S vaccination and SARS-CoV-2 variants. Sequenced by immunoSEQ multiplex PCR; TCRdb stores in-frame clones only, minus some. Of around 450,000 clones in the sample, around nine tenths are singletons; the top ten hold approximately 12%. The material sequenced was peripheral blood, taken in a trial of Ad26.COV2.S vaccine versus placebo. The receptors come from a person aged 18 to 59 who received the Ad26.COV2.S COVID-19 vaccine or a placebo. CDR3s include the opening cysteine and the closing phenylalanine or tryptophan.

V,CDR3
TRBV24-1,CATSDLSSGRNEQFF
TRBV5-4,CASSLAGGRETQYF
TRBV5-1,CASSLSGQTNTGELFF
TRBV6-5,CASGRWNTEAFF
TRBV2,CASDSASLLNNEQFF
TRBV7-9,CASSLTANTEAFF
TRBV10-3,CAIAETSGSSGELFF
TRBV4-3,CASSDLNRGHLGNEQFF
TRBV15,CATSRGSLASHNQPQHF
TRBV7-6,CASSETGTSYEQYF
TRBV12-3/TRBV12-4,CASSFGANTEAFF
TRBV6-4,CASQPRLAPITEAFF
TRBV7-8,CASSFVTTVPNTEAFF
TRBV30,CAWSEGGSQPQHF
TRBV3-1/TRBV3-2,CASSQGTIAEAFF
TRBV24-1,CATSGGAGTEAFF
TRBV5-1,CASSRGTSGIVSYEQYF
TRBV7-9,CASSLTAGPNEKLFF
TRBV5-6,CASSLGAGWGYGYTF
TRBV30,CAWSLYPSSYNEQFF
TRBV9,CASSVGLARDNEQFF
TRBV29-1,CSVAQQGARTEAFF
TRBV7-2,CASNAGTGPYEQYF
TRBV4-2,CASSQDRGYTF
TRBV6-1,CASSGERQRSGTEAFF
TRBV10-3,CAISESRGVRNTIYF
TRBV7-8,CASSRDRDGYTF
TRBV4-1,CASSQVGAYEQYF
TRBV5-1,CASSAELNYGYTF
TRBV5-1,CASSLEGATGELFF
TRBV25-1,CASSESGRSYNEQFF
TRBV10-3,CAISESLGPEQYF
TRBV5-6,CASSFISNDLSGANVLTF
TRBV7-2,CASSPQELYTEAFF